One and the same sample provided the 28 T cell receptor beta chains below, sequenced in a study. TCRdb passed the 5' RACE reads through MiXCR, listing each CDR3 protein once. The sample consists of around 34,000 distinct CDR3 sequences, 25% to 30% of them appearing once. Tregs were sorted as CD4+CD25+CD127-/low cells. The material sequenced was tumor-infiltrating Tregs sorted from the breast tumor. These receptors were obtained from a female donor with breast cancer.

The genes are TRBV12-3 or TRBV12-4 and TRBJ1-5; the match to TRBD1 covers 11 bases. V shed 5 bases, J shed 7 bases, and the junction held 4 bases outside the gene matches. This CDR3 comprises 14 residues. CDR3 protein: CASSLGTGGQPQHF. The CDR3 DNA reads TGTGCCAGCAGTCTCGGGACAGGGGGACAGCCCCAGCATTTT.

The V gene is TRBV12-3 or TRBV12-4, the J gene TRBJ1-1, with D maybe TRBD1 (5 bases). The CDR3 consists of 15 residues. V was cut by 7 bases and J by 8 bases, with 23 bases left in between. The CDR3 DNA reads as TGTGCCAGCACTCGAGGGGTAGCGGTGGGCACCGAAGCTTTCTTT. Translated: CASTRGVAVGTEAFF.

This clonotype was counted only a few times. This chain connects TRBV19 to TRBJ2-7; D is perhaps TRBD2 (6 bases). Between the trimmed V and J ends, which lost 2 bases and 4 bases, there was a span of 15 bases. The CDR3 is 15 amino acids. Germline loops: CDR1 LNHDA, CDR2 SQIVND (reference sequence). In DNA, the CDR3 is TGTGCCAGTAGTATACGGGGGTCGCGACTATACGAGCAGTACTTC. This translates into CASSIRGSRLYEQYF.

There are a few counts of this clonotype. A much larger clone differs by one base, so this may be a read error. V and J are TRBV6-1 and TRBJ1-5; D gene unclear. There are 13 residues in the CDR3. The V gene's germline CDR1 is MNHNS and CDR2 SASEGT. The CDR3 region has the DNA TGTGCCAGCAACGTAGGGTTTAATCAGGCCCAGCATTTT. This codes for CASNVGFNQAQHF.

With respect to this clonotype: Likely a read error: the CDR3 ends without its conserved phenylalanine or tryptophan. V usage is TRBV7-6 and J usage is TRBJ2-7, with no clear D. Trimming removed 1 base at V and 3 bases at J, with 10 bases between. CDR1 SGHVS and CDR2 FNYEAQ come from the germline V gene. This CDR3 is built from 14 residues. Here the CDR3 reads CASSLVDPFYEQYL. DNA of the CDR3: TGTGCCAGCAGCTTAGTGGATCCTTTCTACGAGCAGTACTTA.

By share, this clonotype counts as medium-sized. The rearrangement joins TRBV6-6 to TRBJ1-2; perhaps TRBD1 as D (6 bases). Trimming pared 6 bases from V and 8 bases from J, leaving 22 bases between. The germline gives CDR1 MNHNY, CDR2 SVGAGI (reference sequence). This CDR3 region has 15 residues. The CDR3 reads CASRRQELGDAGYTF. The CDR3 coding sequence is TGTGCCAGCAGGCGACAGGAGTTGGGAGATGCGGGCTACACCTTC.

Notes on this clonotype: Given a much more abundant clone one base away, this may be a read error. The V gene is TRBV9, the J gene TRBJ2-1; D unresolved. This CDR3 contains 12 residues. V shed 4 bases and J shed 8 bases, with 10 bases lying between them. The germline V gene encodes CDR1 SGDLS and CDR2 YYNGEE. The CDR3 spells CASSSNLDEQFF. The CDR3 DNA follows: TGTGCCAGCAGCTCAAACTTGGATGAGCAGTTCTTC.

This clonotype was detected many times. J is TRBJ2-1 and V is TRBV15, with D possibly being TRBD2 (6 bases). Germline-derived CDR1 and CDR2 are LNHNV and YYDKDF (reference sequence). Trimming left V 1 base short and J 0 bases short, with 13 bases between. This CDR3 is 17 amino acids long. CDR3 DNA: TGTGCCACCAGCAGAGTGCAGAGGCGGGGCTCCTACAATGAGCAGTTCTTC. Translated, it gives CATSRVQRRGSYNEQFF.

This rearrangement joins TRBV20-1 to TRBJ1-1, with D unresolved. This CDR3 is built from 14 residues. Germline CDR1 and CDR2: DFQATT and SNEGSKA (reference sequence). Deletions cut 3 bases from V and 3 bases from J, with 14 bases between. The CDR3 coding sequence is TGCAGTGCTAGGGGATCAGCGCTATACACTGAAGCTTTCTTT. Translating it yields CSARGSALYTEAFF.

This clonotype was counted ten times or more. The chain links TRBV6-5 to TRBJ1-1; D gene unclear. CDR3 length equals 15 residues. The ends were cut back, 5 bases at V and 1 base at J, with 14 bases in the middle. Germline-derived CDR1 and CDR2 are MNHEY and SVGAGI. The CDR3 DNA reads as TGTGCCAGCAGTGACCCCCATGCTGGGAACACTGAAGCTTTCTTT. This encodes CASSDPHAGNTEAFF.

Many counts were recorded for this clonotype. The chain employs TRBV6-5 and TRBJ2-1; D is ambiguous. From germline, CDR1 is MNHEY and CDR2 SVGAGI. CDR3 length: 12 amino acids. Trimming shortened V by 5 bases and J by 7 bases, and 9 bases separated the two germline ends. The CDR3 loop reads CASSDQNNEQFF. The CDR3 coding sequence is TGTGCCAGCAGTGACCAGAATAATGAGCAGTTCTTC.

To note about this clonotype: Given a much more abundant clone one base away, this may be a read error. This CDR3 is missing its conserved last phenylalanine or tryptophan, likely due to a read error. The chain carries TRBV6-5 and TRBJ2-7, with a tentative D call TRBD2 (6 bases). Trimming shortened V by 6 bases and J by 3 bases, and 18 bases separated the two germline ends. Germline CDR1 is MNHEY and CDR2 is SVGAGI. CDR3 size: 15 residues. CDR3 bases: TGTGCCAGCAGCCCACTAAGTGGCGGGATCTACGAGCAGTACTCC. This translates into CASSPLSGGIYEQYS.

At least ten counts were recorded for this clonotype. The chain couples TRBV9 to TRBJ2-1; the match to TRBD2 covers 11 bases. The CDR3 totals 17 residues. Germline CDR1 reads SGDLS; CDR2 reads YYNGEE. V shed 4 bases and J 1 base; nucleotides not matched to a gene: 7. DNA for the CDR3: TGTGCCAGCAGCCTAACCTTAGCGGGAGGGTCCTACAATGAGCAGTTCTTC. Protein: CASSLTLAGGSYNEQFF.

This clonotype was detected a few times. The J gene is TRBJ2-1, the V gene TRBV29-1; TRBD2 matches 9 bases. V lost 0 bases to trimming and J lost 11 bases; unmatched junction nucleotides: 8. The CDR3 runs to 14 residues. Germline V gene sequence: CDR1 SQVTM, CDR2 ANQGSEA. CDR3 residues: CSVEDLTSGRQQFF. The CDR3 nucleotides are TGCAGCGTTGAAGATCTGACTAGCGGTCGACAGCAGTTCTTC.

This clonotype rates as medium-sized. The chain uses TRBV5-1 and TRBJ1-2; D is possibly TRBD1 (5 bases). The CDR3 runs 14 residues. Germline CDR1 and CDR2: SGHRS and YFSETQ. V lost 7 bases and J 0 bases, leaving 13 bases between the germline ends. The DNA for the CDR3 is TGCGCCAGCTCCGGGACTCTAGCTAACTATGGCTACACCTTC. This gives the protein CASSGTLANYGYTF.

On this clonotype itself: The conserved phenylalanine or tryptophan normally closing the CDR3 is absent here, so this likely arose from a read error. The chain employs TRBV10-3 and TRBJ2-7; 10 bases align to TRBD1. The CDR3 contains 13 residues. CDR1 and CDR2 (germline): ENHRY, SYGVKD. V was clipped by 11 bases and J by 7 bases; unmatched bases: 11. CDR3 nucleotides: TGTGCCGCCCTGGGACAGGGGCTGAAAGAGCAGTACTCC. Translating it yields CAALGQGLKEQYS.

V and J are TRBV7-3 and TRBJ2-1; 7 nucleotides align to TRBD2. CDR3 length: 13 residues. V shed 1 base, J shed 6 bases, and the junction held 0 bases outside the gene matches. Germline V gene sequence: CDR1 SGHTA, CDR2 FQGTGA. CDR3: CASSLKRGNEQFF. Here the CDR3 DNA reads TGTGCCAGCAGCTTAAAGCGGGGCAATGAGCAGTTCTTC.

CDR3 protein: CASSPGLAGVADTQYF. The CDR3 DNA sequence: TGTGCCAGCAGCCCTGGACTAGCGGGAGTCGCAGATACGCAGTATTTT. V usage is TRBV7-9 and J usage is TRBJ2-3; 13 nucleotides align to TRBD2. Germline V gene sequence: CDR1 SEHNR, CDR2 FQNEAQ (reference sequence). V shed 5 bases and J 4 bases; nucleotides not matched to a gene: 6. CDR3 length equals 16 residues.

The rearrangement links TRBV7-9 to TRBJ2-3; D is ambiguous. Germline-derived CDR1 and CDR2 are SEHNR and FQNEAQ (reference sequence). V lost 8 bases, J lost 2 bases, and 5 bases lay in between. The CDR3 has 11 amino acids. The CDR3 DNA sequence: TGTGCCAGCGGCTACACAGATACGCAGTATTTT. As protein: CASGYTDTQYF. Supplemented by reference TRBV7-9 and TRBJ2-3, the full variable domain reads DTGVSQNPRHKITKRGQNVTFRCDPISEHNRLYWYRQTLGQGPEFLTYFQNEAQLEKSRLLSDRFSAERPKGSFSTLEIQRTEQGDSAMYLCASGYTDTQYFGPGTRLTVL.

The chain links TRBV4-1 to TRBJ1-1, with unresolved D. V lost 1 base and J 4 bases, leaving 10 bases between the germline ends. CDR1 and CDR2 (germline): MGHRA, YSYEKL. The CDR3 is 14 residues long. The CDR3 DNA sequence: TGCGCCAGCAGCCAAGTCCCGACTGGCACTGAAGCTTTCTTT. Its translation is CASSQVPTGTEAFF.

The chain's CDR3 is CSVEPADTYNEQFF. The CDR3 bases are TGCAGCGTTGAGCCAGCGGACACCTACAATGAGCAGTTCTTC. The chain recombines TRBV29-1 with TRBJ2-1; D is perhaps TRBD1 or TRBD2 (5 bases each). Germline V gene sequence: CDR1 SQVTM, CDR2 ANQGSEA. The CDR3 length is 14 residues. V dropped 3 bases and J dropped 2 bases, with 11 bases sitting between them.

The chain has TRBV3-1 and TRBJ1-5; the D is unclear. This CDR3 has 14 amino acids. Germline values: CDR1 LGHDT, CDR2 YNNKEL (reference sequence). V was pared by 0 bases and J by 9 bases, with 12 bases between. The CDR3 loop reads CASSQEGGYGPQHF. In DNA, the CDR3 is TGTGCCAGCAGCCAAGAAGGCGGGTACGGGCCCCAGCATTTT.

Notes on this clonotype: As the CDR3 is not closed by the conserved phenylalanine or tryptophan, this likely results from a read error. The chain combines TRBV19 with TRBJ2-1; 8 bases map to TRBD2. The germline V gene encodes CDR1 LNHDA and CDR2 SQIVND (reference sequence). V shed 2 bases and J 10 bases; nucleotides not matched to a gene: 13. CDR3 length: 16 amino acids. The CDR3 loop is CASSIMKAGAFEEQFL. CDR3 nucleotides: TGTGCCAGTAGTATAATGAAAGCGGGAGCGTTTGAGGAGCAGTTCCTC.

CDR3 region: CASTSYRAPYEQYF. The CDR3 nucleotides read TGTGCCAGCACCAGCTACAGGGCCCCCTACGAGCAGTACTTC. V is TRBV6-5 and J is TRBJ2-7, with D possibly TRBD1 on 6 matching bases. Per germline, CDR1 MNHEY and CDR2 SVGAGI. CDR3 length: 14 residues. V was pared by 7 bases and J by 2 bases, with 15 bases between.

This clonotype was counted only a few times. The rearrangement uses TRBV29-1 and TRBJ2-1, with 8 bases matching TRBD2. The J segment lost 5 bases and the V segment lost 4 bases, leaving 7 bases of the junction unmatched. Germline values: CDR1 SQVTM, CDR2 ANQGSEA. The CDR3 has 14 residues. DNA of the CDR3: TGCAGCGTTGTGGCGCTAGCGGGTCACAATGAGCAGTTCTTC. Translating it yields CSVVALAGHNEQFF.

In its sample, this clonotype was seen a few times. The V call is TRBV20-1, the J call TRBJ1-2; tentative D call: TRBD1 (5 bases). CDR3 length equals 16 residues. Germline V lookup: CDR1 DFQATT, CDR2 SNEGSKA (reference sequence). V was trimmed by 2 bases and J by 3 bases, leaving 19 bases between them. The CDR3 region is CSARPRVQGPYYGYTF. CDR3 coding DNA: TGCAGTGCTAGACCAAGAGTTCAGGGCCCCTACTATGGCTACACCTTC.

The J gene is TRBJ2-1, the V gene TRBV24-1, with D perhaps assigned TRBD1 or TRBD2 (6 bases each). Looked up from germline, CDR1 is KGHDR and CDR2 is SFDVKD. CDR3 length: 16 amino acids. Trimming left V 2 bases short and J 1 base short, with 11 bases between. CDR3 amino acids: CATSDYRGPSYNEQFF. The CDR3 nucleotides are TGTGCCACCAGTGATTATCGGGGGCCTTCCTACAATGAGCAGTTCTTC.

This clonotype was seen many times. This chain uses TRBV7-3 with TRBJ2-1, with TRBD2 matching over 10 bases. Germline trimming cut 3 bases from V and 7 bases from J; bases unmatched to any gene: 6. This CDR3 is built from 15 residues. CDR1 is SGHTA, CDR2 FQGTGA, per germline. CDR3 in amino acids: CASSLRAGGDNEQFF. DNA of the CDR3: TGTGCCAGCAGCTTGAGAGCGGGAGGGGATAATGAGCAGTTCTTC.